This TCR beta chain originates from a study of post-analysis software for immune sequencing data. Across the study: Recorded subtypes: relapsing-remitting, secondary progressive, progressive-relapsing; some patients unannotated.

The CDR3 sequence is 14 residues long. The J segment lost 6 bases and the V segment lost 4 bases, leaving 6 bases of the junction unmatched. Germline V gene sequence: CDR1 SGHRS, CDR2 YFSETQ. Presence of unique molecular identifiers characterized the TCR beta cDNA libraries. cDNA molecules numbering around 450,000 came from approximately 1 to 10 million T cells. TCRdb itself ran the PCR reads through MiXCR, one entry per CDR3 protein. Among roughly 400,000 distinct CDR3 sequences listed, 30% to 45% were seen once. Study conclusions and caveats: Multiple sclerosis was associated with a significant reduction in normalized Chao1 diversity relative to controls. Relative to controls, patients had a few TRBV segments at higher frequency, with TRBV5-6, TRBV5-1 and TRBV20-1 among these.

Details on this clonotype: What it binds is unknown.

The sample comprised blood. The J gene is TRBJ2-7, the V gene TRBV5-1; 11 bases agree with TRBD1. This sequence was found in a girl aged 2-10 years with multiple sclerosis. CDR3 loop: CASSTGTGGIEQYF. CDR3 nucleotide sequence: TGCGCCAGCAGCACTGGGACAGGGGGGATCGAGCAGTACTTC.